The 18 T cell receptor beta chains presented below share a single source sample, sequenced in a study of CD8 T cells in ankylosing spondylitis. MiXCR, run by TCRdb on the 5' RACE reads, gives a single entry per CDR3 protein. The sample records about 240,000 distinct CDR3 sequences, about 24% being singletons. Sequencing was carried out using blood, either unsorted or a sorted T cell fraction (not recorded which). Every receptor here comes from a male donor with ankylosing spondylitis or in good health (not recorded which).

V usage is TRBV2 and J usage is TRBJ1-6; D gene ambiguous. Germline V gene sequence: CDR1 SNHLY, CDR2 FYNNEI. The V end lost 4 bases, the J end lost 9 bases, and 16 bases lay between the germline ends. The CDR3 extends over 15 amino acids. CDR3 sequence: CASSVGPSRGSPLHF. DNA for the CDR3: TGTGCCAGCAGTGTTGGACCGAGCCGCGGTTCACCCCTCCACTTT.

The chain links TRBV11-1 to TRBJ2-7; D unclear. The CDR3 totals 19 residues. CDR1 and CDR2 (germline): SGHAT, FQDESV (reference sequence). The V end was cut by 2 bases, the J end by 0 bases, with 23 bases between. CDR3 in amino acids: CASSLRVAGTLGFSYEQYF. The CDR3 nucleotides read TGTGCCAGCAGCTTACGGGTAGCCGGAACCCTGGGTTTCTCCTACGAGCAGTACTTC.

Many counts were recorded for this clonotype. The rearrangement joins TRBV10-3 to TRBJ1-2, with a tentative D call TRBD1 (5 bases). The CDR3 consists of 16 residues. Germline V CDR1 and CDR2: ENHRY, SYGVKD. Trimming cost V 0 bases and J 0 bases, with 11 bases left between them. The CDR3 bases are TGTGCCATCAGTGAGTCGAGGGGAGCCTCTAACTATGGCTACACCTTC. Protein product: CAISESRGASNYGYTF.

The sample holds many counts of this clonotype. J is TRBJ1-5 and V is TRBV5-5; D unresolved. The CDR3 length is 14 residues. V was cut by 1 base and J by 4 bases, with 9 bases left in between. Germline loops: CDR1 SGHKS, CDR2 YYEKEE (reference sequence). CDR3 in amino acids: CASSLLSKNQPQHF. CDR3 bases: TGTGCCAGCAGCTTGCTTAGTAAGAATCAGCCCCAGCATTTT.

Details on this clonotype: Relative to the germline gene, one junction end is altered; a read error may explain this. DNA for the CDR3: TGTGCCTGCAGCCAAGGGGGGACAGGTACCTACAATGAGCAGTTCTTC. It is translated as CACSQGGTGTYNEQFF. The J gene is TRBJ2-1, the V gene TRBV3-1, with TRBD1 matching over 8 bases. This CDR3 has 16 residues. Germline loops: CDR1 LGHDT, CDR2 YNNKEL (reference sequence).

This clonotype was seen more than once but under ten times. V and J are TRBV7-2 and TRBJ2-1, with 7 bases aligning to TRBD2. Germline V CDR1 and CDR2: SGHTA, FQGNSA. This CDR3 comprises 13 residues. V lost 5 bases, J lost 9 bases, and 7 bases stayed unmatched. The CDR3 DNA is TGTGCCAGCAGCCGTGGGGGGGATCCTGAGCAGTTCTTC. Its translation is CASSRGGDPEQFF.

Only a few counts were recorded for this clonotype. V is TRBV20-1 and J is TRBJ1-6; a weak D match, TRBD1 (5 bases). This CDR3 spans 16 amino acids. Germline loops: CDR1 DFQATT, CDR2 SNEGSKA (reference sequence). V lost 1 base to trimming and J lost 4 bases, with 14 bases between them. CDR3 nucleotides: TGCAGTGCTAGAGGAGGCAGGAGGGGTTATAATTCACCCCTCCACTTT. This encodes CSARGGRRGYNSPLHF.

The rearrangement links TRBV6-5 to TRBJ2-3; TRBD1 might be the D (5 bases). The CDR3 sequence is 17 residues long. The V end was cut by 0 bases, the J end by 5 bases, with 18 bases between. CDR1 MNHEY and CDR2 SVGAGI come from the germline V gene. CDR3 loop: CASSYSSGHPRKDTQYF. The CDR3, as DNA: TGTGCCAGCAGTTACTCGTCTGGACACCCAAGGAAAGATACGCAGTATTTT.

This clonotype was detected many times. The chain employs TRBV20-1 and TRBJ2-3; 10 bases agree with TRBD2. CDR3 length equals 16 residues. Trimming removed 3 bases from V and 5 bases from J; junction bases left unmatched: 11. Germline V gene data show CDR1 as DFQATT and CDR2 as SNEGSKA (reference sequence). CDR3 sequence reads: CSARLAGATGRDTQYF. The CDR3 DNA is TGCAGTGCTAGGCTAGCGGGGGCCACCGGTAGAGATACGCAGTATTTT.

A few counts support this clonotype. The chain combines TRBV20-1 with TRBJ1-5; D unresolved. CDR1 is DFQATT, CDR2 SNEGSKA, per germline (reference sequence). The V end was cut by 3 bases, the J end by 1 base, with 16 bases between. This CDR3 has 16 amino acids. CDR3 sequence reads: CSARVSQAGSNQPQHF. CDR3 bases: TGCAGTGCTAGGGTTTCCCAGGCTGGGAGCAATCAGCCCCAGCATTTT.

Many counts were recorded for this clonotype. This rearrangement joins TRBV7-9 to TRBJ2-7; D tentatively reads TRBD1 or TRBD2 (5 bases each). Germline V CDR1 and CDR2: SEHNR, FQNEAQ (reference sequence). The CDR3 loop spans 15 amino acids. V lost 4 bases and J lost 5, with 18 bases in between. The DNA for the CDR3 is TGTGCCAGCAGCTCCTCCCGGGGCATTCGGAACGAGCAGTACTTC. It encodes CASSSSRGIRNEQYF.

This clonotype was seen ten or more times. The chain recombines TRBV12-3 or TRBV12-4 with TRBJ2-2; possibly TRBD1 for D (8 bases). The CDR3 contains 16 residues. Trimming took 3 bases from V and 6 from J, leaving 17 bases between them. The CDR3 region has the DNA TGTGCCAGCAGTTTTCCGGGGGGCAGGGGGCCCGGGGAGCTGTTTTTT. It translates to CASSFPGGRGPGELFF.

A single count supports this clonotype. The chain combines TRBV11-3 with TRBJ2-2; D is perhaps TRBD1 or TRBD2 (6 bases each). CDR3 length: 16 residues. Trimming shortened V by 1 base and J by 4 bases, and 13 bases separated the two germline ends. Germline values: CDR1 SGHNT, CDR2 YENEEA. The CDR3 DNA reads TGTGCCAGCAGCTTAGGGGGGGCCGGTGGCACCGGGGAGCTGTTTTTT. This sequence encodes CASSLGGAGGTGELFF.

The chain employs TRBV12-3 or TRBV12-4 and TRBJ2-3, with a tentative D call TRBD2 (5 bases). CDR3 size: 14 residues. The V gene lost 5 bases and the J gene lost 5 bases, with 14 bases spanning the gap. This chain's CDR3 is CASSLGVARDTQYF. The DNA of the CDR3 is TGTGCCAGCAGTCTCGGGGTAGCACGAGATACGCAGTATTTT.

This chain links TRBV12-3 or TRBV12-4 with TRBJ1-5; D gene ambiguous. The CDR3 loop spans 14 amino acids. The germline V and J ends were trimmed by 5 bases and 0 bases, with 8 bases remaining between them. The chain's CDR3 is CASSQRFSNQPQHF. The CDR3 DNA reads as TGTGCCAGCAGTCAAAGATTTAGCAATCAGCCCCAGCATTTT.

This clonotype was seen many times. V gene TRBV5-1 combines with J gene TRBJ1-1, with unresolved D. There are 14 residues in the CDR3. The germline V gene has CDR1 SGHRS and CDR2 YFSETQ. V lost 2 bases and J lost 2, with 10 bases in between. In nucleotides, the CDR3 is TGCGCCAGCAGCTTAGCTACAGAAAACACTGAAGCTTTCTTT. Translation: CASSLATENTEAFF.

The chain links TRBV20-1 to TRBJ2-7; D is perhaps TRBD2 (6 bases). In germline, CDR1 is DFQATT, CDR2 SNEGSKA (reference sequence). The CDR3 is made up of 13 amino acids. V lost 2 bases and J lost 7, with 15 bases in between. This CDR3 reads CSARRTTYGEQYF. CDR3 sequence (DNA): TGCAGTGCTAGAAGGACTACCTACGGGGAGCAGTACTTC.

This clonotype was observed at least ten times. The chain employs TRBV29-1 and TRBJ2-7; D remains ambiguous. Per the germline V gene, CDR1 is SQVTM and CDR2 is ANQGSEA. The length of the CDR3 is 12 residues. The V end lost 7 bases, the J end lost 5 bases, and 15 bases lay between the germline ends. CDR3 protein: CSALSPENEQYF. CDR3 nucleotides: TGCAGCGCCCTCTCCCCGGAGAACGAGCAGTACTTC.